This TCR beta chain was identified during a study of identical twins. This CDR3 region has 12 residues. Germline V gene data show CDR1 as SQVTM and CDR2 as ANQGSEA. V was pared by 6 bases and J by 7 bases, with 7 bases of the junction left unmatched. TCRdb re-called the 5' RACE reads with MiXCR, one entry per CDR3 protein. The sample comprises approximately 210,000 distinct CDR3 sequences, less than 10% of which are singletons, and 5% to 6.5% rests with the top ten. This clonotype was picked up a small number of times. Its cognate antigen is unknown. Study-level findings and limits: Where beta out-of-frame sequences were concerned, excess twin sharing was weaker. Fewer insertions characterized abundant cord blood beta clonotypes, whereas memory repertoires showed none.

Sequences were obtained from memory (CD45RO+) T cells sorted from blood. The receptor's source is a woman under 30 in good health. The V gene is TRBV29-1, the J gene TRBJ1-2; 8 nucleotides agree with TRBD1. CDR3 in DNA: TGCAGCGTATTTCGGACAGGGAGTGGCTACACCTTC. This codes for CSVFRTGSGYTF.